This T cell receptor beta chain was profiled in a study of PD-L1 blockade in urothelial cancer. Study background: Counts from blood samples showed a median of approximately 150,000 T cells.

This CDR3 has 14 amino acids. The ends were cut back, 3 bases at V and 2 bases at J, with 9 bases in the middle. The V gene's germline CDR1 is LNHDA and CDR2 SQIVND (reference sequence). General study points: Patients with below-median pretreatment blood clonality survived longer.

Produced via immunoSEQ multiplex PCR; TCRdb's table is partial and in-frame only. This table holds over 70,000 clones, less than 90% found once. As for time point: peripheral blood 6 weeks after treatment start. Of note for this clone: What it binds is unknown.

The genes are TRBV19 and TRBJ2-3; D is unresolved. Sequencing was performed on PBMCs, taken around atezolizumab (anti-PD-L1) treatment. This TCR was sampled from a man between 65 and 85 years old with urothelial cancer. CDR3 sequence: CASSISVNTDTQYF. The CDR3 DNA is TGTGCCAGTAGTATCTCAGTTAACACAGATACGCAGTATTTT.